This TCR beta chain derives from a study of cytomegalovirus exposure and HLA in healthy donors. For this clone: Its target is unknown.

V lost 3 bases and J lost 4; bases outside the gene matches: 7. The CDR3 extends over 15 amino acids. CDR1 and CDR2 (germline): MDHEN, SYDVKM. Primers: 60 Vbeta forward and 13 Jbeta reverse. Assay: immunoSEQ multiplex PCR; the TCRdb copy retains only in-frame clones and omits some. The table shows 83,000 or so clones, with roughly 79% occurring only once. Study-level findings and limits: In a later analysis, DRB1 alleles had the most associated TCRs; HLA-C alleles the fewest. Later work found most CMV-associated TCR beta chains apparently HLA-restricted.

As for the donors, each was a healthy bone marrow donor. The material sequenced was PBMCs. The genes are TRBV28 and TRBJ2-5; 8 bases agree with TRBD1. This receptor was taken from a female donor in good health and CMV-seronegative. The CDR3 region is CASSFSRGRGETQYF. DNA of the CDR3: TGTGCCAGCAGTTTCAGCAGGGGGCGCGGAGAGACCCAGTACTTC.